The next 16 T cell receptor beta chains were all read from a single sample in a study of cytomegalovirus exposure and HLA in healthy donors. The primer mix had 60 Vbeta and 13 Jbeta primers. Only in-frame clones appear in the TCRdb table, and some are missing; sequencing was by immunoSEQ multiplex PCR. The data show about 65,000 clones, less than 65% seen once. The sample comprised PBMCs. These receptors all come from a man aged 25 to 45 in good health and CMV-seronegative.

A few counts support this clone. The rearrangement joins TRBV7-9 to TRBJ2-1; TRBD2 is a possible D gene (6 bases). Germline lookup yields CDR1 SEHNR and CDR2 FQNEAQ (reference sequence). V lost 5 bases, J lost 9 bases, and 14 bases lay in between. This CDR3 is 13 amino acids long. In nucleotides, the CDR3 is TGTGCCAGCAGCCGGATTCGGGAGAGTGAGCAGTTCTTC. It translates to CASSRIRESEQFF. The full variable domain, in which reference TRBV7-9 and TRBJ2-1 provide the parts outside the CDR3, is DTGVSQNPRHKITKRGQNVTFRCDPISEHNRLYWYRQTLGQGPEFLTYFQNEAQLEKSRLLSDRFSAERPKGSFSTLEIQRTEQGDSAMYLCASSRIRESEQFFGPGTRLTVL.

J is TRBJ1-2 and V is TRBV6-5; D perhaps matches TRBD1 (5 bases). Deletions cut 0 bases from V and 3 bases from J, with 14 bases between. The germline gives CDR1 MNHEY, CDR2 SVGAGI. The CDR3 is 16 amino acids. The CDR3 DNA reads TGTGCCAGCAGTTACTCGACAGCGCCCATCGACTATGGCTACACCTTC. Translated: CASSYSTAPIDYGYTF.

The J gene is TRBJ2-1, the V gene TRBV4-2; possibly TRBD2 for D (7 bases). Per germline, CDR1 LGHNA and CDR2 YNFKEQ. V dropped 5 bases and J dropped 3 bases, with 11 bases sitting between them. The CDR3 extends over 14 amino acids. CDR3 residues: CASSGGANYNEQFF. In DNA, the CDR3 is TGTGCCAGCAGCGGGGGGGCTAACTACAATGAGCAGTTCTTC.

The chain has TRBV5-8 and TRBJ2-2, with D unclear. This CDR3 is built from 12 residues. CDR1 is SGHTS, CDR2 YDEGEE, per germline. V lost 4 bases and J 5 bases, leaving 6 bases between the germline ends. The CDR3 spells CASSGVTGELFF. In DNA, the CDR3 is TGTGCCAGCAGCGGAGTAACCGGGGAGCTGTTTTTT.

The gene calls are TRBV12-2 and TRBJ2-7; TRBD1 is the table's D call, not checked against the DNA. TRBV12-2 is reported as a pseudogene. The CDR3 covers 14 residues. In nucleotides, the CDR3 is TGTGCAAGTCGCTTATCGTTCAGCTCCTACGAGCAGTACTTC. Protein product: CASRLSFSSYEQYF.

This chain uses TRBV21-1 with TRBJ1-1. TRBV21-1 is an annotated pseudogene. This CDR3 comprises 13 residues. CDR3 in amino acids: CASRAGQNTEAFF. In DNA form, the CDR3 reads TGTGCCAGCAGGGCGGGGCAGAACACTGAAGCTTTCTTT.

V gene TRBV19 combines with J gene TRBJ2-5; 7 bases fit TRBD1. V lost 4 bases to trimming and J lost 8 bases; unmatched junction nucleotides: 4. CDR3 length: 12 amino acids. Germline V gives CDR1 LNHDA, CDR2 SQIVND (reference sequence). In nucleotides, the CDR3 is TGTGCCAGTAGTACTGACAGGGAAACCCAGTACTTC. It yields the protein CASSTDRETQYF.

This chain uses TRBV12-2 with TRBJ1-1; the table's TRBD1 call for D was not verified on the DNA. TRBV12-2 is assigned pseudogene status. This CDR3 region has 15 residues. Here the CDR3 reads CASRPRQGRNTEAFF. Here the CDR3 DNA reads TGTGCAAGTCGCCCCAGACAGGGTAGGAACACTGAAGCTTTCTTT.

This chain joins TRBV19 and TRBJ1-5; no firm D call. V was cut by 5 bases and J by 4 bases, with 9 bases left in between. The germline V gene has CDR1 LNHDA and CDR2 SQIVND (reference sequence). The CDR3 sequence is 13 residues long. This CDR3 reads CASSWSGNQPQHF. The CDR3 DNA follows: TGTGCCAGTAGTTGGTCGGGGAATCAGCCCCAGCATTTT.

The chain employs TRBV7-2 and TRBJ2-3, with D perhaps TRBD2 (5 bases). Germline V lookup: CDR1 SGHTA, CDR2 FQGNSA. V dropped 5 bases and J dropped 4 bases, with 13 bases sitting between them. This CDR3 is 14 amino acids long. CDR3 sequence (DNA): TGTGCCAGCAGCCCAGGACTCACTCCAGATACGCAGTATTTT. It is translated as CASSPGLTPDTQYF.

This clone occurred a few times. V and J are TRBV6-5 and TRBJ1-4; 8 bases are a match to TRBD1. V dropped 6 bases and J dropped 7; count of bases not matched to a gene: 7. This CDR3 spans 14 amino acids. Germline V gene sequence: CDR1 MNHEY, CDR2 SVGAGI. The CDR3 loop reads CASRQDRVGEKLFF. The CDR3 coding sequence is TGTGCCAGCAGACAGGACAGGGTGGGTGAAAAACTGTTTTTT.

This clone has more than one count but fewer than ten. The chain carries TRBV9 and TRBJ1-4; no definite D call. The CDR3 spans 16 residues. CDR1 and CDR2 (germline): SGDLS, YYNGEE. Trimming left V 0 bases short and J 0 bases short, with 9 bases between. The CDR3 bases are TGTGCCAGCAGCGTAGGTAGAGACTCAACTAATGAAAAACTGTTTTTT. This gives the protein CASSVGRDSTNEKLFF.

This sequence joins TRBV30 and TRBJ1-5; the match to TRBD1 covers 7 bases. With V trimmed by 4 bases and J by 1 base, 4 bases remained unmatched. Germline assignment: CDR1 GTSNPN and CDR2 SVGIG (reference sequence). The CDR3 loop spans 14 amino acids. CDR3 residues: CAWKEGQSNQPQHF. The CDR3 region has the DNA TGTGCCTGGAAAGAGGGACAGAGCAATCAGCCCCAGCATTTT.

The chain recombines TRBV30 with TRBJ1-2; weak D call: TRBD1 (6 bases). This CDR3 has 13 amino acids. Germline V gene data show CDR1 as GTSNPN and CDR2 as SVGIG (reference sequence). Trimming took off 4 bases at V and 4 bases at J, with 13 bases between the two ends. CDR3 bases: TGTGCCTGGATAACGGACAGTAGCTATGGCTACACCTTC. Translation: CAWITDSSYGYTF.

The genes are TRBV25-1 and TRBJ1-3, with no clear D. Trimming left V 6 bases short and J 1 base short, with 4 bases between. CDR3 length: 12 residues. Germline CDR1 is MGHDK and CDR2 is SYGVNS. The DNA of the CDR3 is TGTGCCAGCAGCGGGTCTGGAAACACCATATATTTT. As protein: CASSGSGNTIYF. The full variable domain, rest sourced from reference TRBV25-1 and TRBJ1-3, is EADIYQTPRYLVIGTGKKITLECSQTMGHDKMYWYQQDPGMELHLIHYSYGVNSTEKGDLSSESTVSRIRTEHFPLTLESARPSHTSQYLCASSGSGNTIYFGEGSWLTVV.

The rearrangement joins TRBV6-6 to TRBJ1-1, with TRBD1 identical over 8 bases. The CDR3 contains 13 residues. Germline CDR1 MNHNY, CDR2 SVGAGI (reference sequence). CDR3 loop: CAYGQGPNTEAFF. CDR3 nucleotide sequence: TGTGCTTACGGACAGGGCCCGAACACTGAAGCTTTCTTT.